This T cell receptor beta chain derives from a study of identical twins (dated by TCRdb to the mid-2010s). Context from the whole study: To test whether fetal clonotypes persist, the study used deep sequencing on TCR alpha and beta repertoires from monozygotic twins, unrelated adults of various ages, and cord blood. To rule out contamination, replicate twin experiments were performed at different times with different library preparation protocols. What the study reported, not specific to this receptor: Out-of-frame TCR alpha sequences shared between twins showed an excess of low generation-probability sequences compared with coincidental sharing between unrelated individuals. Zero-insertion analyses could be partly confounded by invariant T cells such as MAIT and iNKT, though diverse VJ usage argued against such confounding for most clonotypes. Because the same donors could not be followed over many years, the conclusions relied on cross-sectional statistical analysis. Fewer insertions were carried by abundant cord blood beta clonotypes; a weaker similar trend was observed in young adult naive repertoires, while no such trend was observed in memory repertoires. In monozygotic twins, recombination models systematically underestimated out-of-frame TCR alpha sharing, but the models matched the sharing seen between unrelated individuals. Excess twin sharing in beta out-of-frame sequences was weaker because fewer shared sequences lowered the signal-to-noise ratio.

From the cysteine through the phenylalanine, the CDR3 covers 13 amino acids. Only the CDR3 region is kept as DNA, spanning 39 bases read in frame from base 1. Trimming costs V 6 bases and J 7 bases, and their ends lie 16 bases apart. The germline V gene specifies MNHNS as CDR1 and SASEGT as CDR2. Library creation used 5' RACE. TCRdb shows the sequencer as Illumina HiSeq 2000. A universal primer binding site was introduced by template switching, and a unique molecular identifier was present in the final cDNA, enabling accurate counting of TCR cDNA molecules. Specific primers in the conserved constant-segment region were used to synthesize first-strand cDNA for the TCR alpha and beta chains. Each cDNA library was double barcoded, with a SMART-Mk sample barcode plus Illumina barcodes, to control for contamination. TruSeq adapter sequences along with Illumina sample barcodes were introduced in two successive PCR steps. TCR alpha and beta cDNA libraries were sequenced on the Illumina HiSeq platform with custom primers. In the source study's methods: MiGEC was used to process raw reads and extract unique molecular identifiers, and MiXCR was used to find CDR3 positions. Recombination models were inferred per individual with the repgenHMM and IGoR tools using an EM algorithm. The tcR package in R was used for shared clonotype analysis, with sharing normalized by the product of cloneset sizes. To study raw recombination free of thymic and clonal selection effects, out-of-frame nonproductive sequences were analyzed. Through fastp at Q25 and MiXCR, TCRdb rebuilt clones from the public reads, retaining in-frame beta chains. Rows with a matching CDR3 protein are joined into one entry that keeps the most common DNA and genes. The authors' filters were not applied to this entry. This sample lists about 570,000 distinct CDR3 sequences; 9.6% were detected once. The ten largest clones represent roughly 3% of the sample.

This clonotype was counted only a few times. This clone's antigen is unknown. The record has no base qualities; no much larger clone is one base away. All donors were healthy Caucasians. Three pairs of female monozygotic twins, all aged 18 to 29 years, made up the twin cohort. Peripheral blood mononuclear cells were used as the source from which RNA for TCR libraries was isolated. The same sample was also used in a study of yellow fever vaccine responses in identical twins. As the second paper documents: According to the authors, in identical twins the way T cells responded to vaccination appeared partly convergent and partly personalized. The study precisely tracked vaccine-responding T cell clones in identical twins.

This chain joins TRBV6-1 to TRBJ2-7; TRBD2 is possibly the D segment (5 matching bases). The sequence came from a woman between 18 and 29 years old in good health. The sequenced sample consisted of PBMCs. The sequenced DNA is TGTGCCAGCAGCATTAAGGGAACGGGGGAGCAGTACTTC. Its translation reads: CASSIKGTGEQYF.